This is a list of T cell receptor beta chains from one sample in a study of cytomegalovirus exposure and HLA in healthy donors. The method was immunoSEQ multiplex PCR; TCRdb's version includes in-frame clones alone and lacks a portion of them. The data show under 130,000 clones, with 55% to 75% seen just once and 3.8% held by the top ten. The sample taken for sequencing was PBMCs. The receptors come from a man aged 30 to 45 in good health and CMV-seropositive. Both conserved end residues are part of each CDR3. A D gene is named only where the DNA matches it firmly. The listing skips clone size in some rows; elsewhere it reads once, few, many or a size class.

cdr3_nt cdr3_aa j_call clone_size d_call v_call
TGCGCCAGCAGACCGGGGGGGTGGTTCACAGATACGCAGTATTTT CASRPGGWFTDTQYF TRBJ2-3 . TRBD2 TRBV6-5
TGTGCCAGCAAGGAGGGTGAAAAACTGTTTTTT CASKEGEKLFF TRBJ1-4 many . TRBV2
TGTGCCAGCAGCACCCGACTTCAGGGAGGTGGGGGCTACACCTTC CASSTRLQGGGGYTF TRBJ1-2 . . TRBV11-2
TGTGCCAGCAGTGCTTTGTTTTTATCAGACACTGAAGCTTTCTTT CASSALFLSDTEAFF TRBJ1-1 once . TRBV6-1
TGCAGCGTTGATAGAGCACAACTGAAAGAGGCCCAGTACTTC CSVDRAQLKEAQYF TRBJ2-5 . . TRBV29-1
TGTGCCAGCAGTACCTACAGGGATTCACCCCTCCACTTT CASSTYRDSPLHF TRBJ1-6 . . TRBV6-6
TGTGCCATCAGTGTGAGAGACGAGCAGTACTTC CAISVRDEQYF TRBJ2-7 . . TRBV10-3
TGTGCCAGCAGCTTTGGGGACAGGGCGGATGAAAAACTGTTTTTT CASSFGDRADEKLFF TRBJ1-4 . TRBD1 TRBV5-5
TGTGCCAGCAGAAAAATAGGGCCAGGGGAAGCTTTCTTT CASRKIGPGEAFF TRBJ1-1 . . TRBV7-2
TGCAGCGTTGGTCTGTGGGAGACAGATACGCAGTATTTT CSVGLWETDTQYF TRBJ2-3 . . TRBV29-1
TGTGCCAGCTCACCCGGCGACAGGGGGGTCAACACTGAAGCTTTCTTT CASSPGDRGVNTEAFF TRBJ1-1 few TRBD1 TRBV18
TGTGCCAGCAGCCACCGGGACAGGTCTGAAAAACTGTTTTTT CASSHRDRSEKLFF TRBJ1-4 . TRBD1 TRBV7-9
TGTGCCAGCAGTGAAACTTCGGGTGATCAGCCCCAGCATTTT CASSETSGDQPQHF TRBJ1-5 . . TRBV2
TGTGCCAGCAGCTCAGGACAGCGCGAGCAGTACTTC CASSSGQREQYF TRBJ2-7 . . TRBV11-3
TGTGCCAGCAGCGCCCTGTCAGGACGGGGGAGTAACTACGAGCAGTACTTC CASSALSGRGSNYEQYF TRBJ2-7 . . TRBV13
TGTGCCAGCAGCCCTCCAGGGGGCTCGGAGACCCAGTACTTC CASSPPGGSETQYF TRBJ2-5 . TRBD1 TRBV7-8
TGTGCCACCAGCAGGACGGACAGGGGGTACCTCTATGGCTACACCTTC CATSRTDRGYLYGYTF TRBJ1-2 . TRBD1 TRBV15
TGTGCCGGCAGCTTAGTGAGGGGACAGGGCCACGAGCAGTACTTC CAGSLVRGQGHEQYF TRBJ2-7 . TRBD1 TRBV11-2
TGTGCCAGCAGTTTTCGGACAGTTCGGGGCCAGCCCCAGCATTTT CASSFRTVRGQPQHF TRBJ1-5 . . TRBV6-6
TGCAGCGTTGCCGGCACAGATACGCAGTATTTT CSVAGTDTQYF TRBJ2-3 . . TRBV29-1
TGTGCCAGCAGCTTGGACAGGCAAGACTATGGCTACACCTTC CASSLDRQDYGYTF TRBJ1-2 . TRBD1 TRBV7-8
TGCGCCAGCAGCTTGATGGGACTAGCGAATTTTATGACCTACGAGCAGTACTTC CASSLMGLANFMTYEQYF TRBJ2-7 . TRBD2 TRBV5-1
TGCAGCGTTCAAGTAGGCACAGATACGCAGTATTTT CSVQVGTDTQYF TRBJ2-3 . . TRBV29-1
TGTGCCAGCAGCTTTGAACTAGCCATCTACAATGAGCAGTTCTTC CASSFELAIYNEQFF TRBJ2-1 . . TRBV7-9
TGTGCCAGCAGCCCCCGGTCCGGAGCGGGGGTAGAGACCCAGTACTTC CASSPRSGAGVETQYF TRBJ2-5 . TRBD2 TRBV5-4
TGTGCCAGCAGCCCCTCTCCGGGGACAGGCACCTACGAGCAGTACTTC CASSPSPGTGTYEQYF TRBJ2-7 few TRBD1 TRBV14
TGTGCCTGGAATGACAGGGGGCATGGAAACACCATATATTTT CAWNDRGHGNTIYF TRBJ1-3 . TRBD1 TRBV30
TGTGCCAGCAGCGTATCGACTAGCGGGGGTCTCTACGAGCAGTACTTC CASSVSTSGGLYEQYF TRBJ2-7 . TRBD2 TRBV9
TGTGCCAGCAGCTTCCACCGACTGACAGCTATGACCTACGAGCAGTACTTC CASSFHRLTAMTYEQYF TRBJ2-7 . . TRBV11-2
TGTGCCAGTAGCCCCAGGGGAGGGCTCCACTTC CASSPRGGLHF TRBJ2-5 . . TRBV19
TGTGCCAGCAGCTTAGCGTACAGCTACGAGCAGTACTTC CASSLAYSYEQYF TRBJ2-7 . . TRBV7-9
TGTGCCAGCAAGAGCGCGGATGCTATCACAGATACGCAGTATTTT CASKSADAITDTQYF TRBJ2-3 . . TRBV6-5
TGCGCCAGCAGCCCGCTCGAGGGAAACACCATATATTTT CASSPLEGNTIYF TRBJ1-3 . . TRBV4-1
TGTGCCGGGGACAGCTACAATGAGCAGTTCTTC CAGDSYNEQFF TRBJ2-1 . TRBD1 TRBV2
TGTGCCAGTAGTACCGGGGACGAGCAGTACTTC CASSTGDEQYF TRBJ2-7 . . TRBV19
TGCGCCAGCAGCTTGGAGACAGGGGCCTACAATGAGCAGTTCTTC CASSLETGAYNEQFF TRBJ2-1 . TRBD1 TRBV5-1
TGTGCCAGCAGTGAAGACAGGAGGAACACTGAAGCTTTCTTT CASSEDRRNTEAFF TRBJ1-1 few . TRBV2
TGTGCCAGCAGTGACCAGGGGGGTCAGCCCCAGCATTTT CASSDQGGQPQHF TRBJ1-5 . TRBD1 TRBV6-1
TGTGCCAGTAGTTACAGCAGGGGGGTTGAAAAACTGTTTTTT CASSYSRGVEKLFF TRBJ1-4 . TRBD1 TRBV19
TGTGCCAGCATCGGTGGAAACACCATATATTTT CASIGGNTIYF TRBJ1-3 . . TRBV2
TGTGCCAGCAGCCCTGACAGGCGGAACACTGAAGCTTTCTTT CASSPDRRNTEAFF TRBJ1-1 . . TRBV7-6
TGTGCCAGCAGTTTTGCCCCCGGGACAGGGTTCAATGAGCAGTTCTTC CASSFAPGTGFNEQFF TRBJ2-1 . TRBD1 TRBV6-6
TGTGCCAGCAGCCCGGGGGATGAGCAGTTCTTC CASSPGDEQFF TRBJ2-1 . . TRBV6-5
TGTGCCAGCTCACCACCTGGGTGGATAGCGGGGGATCAAGAGACCCAGTACTTC CASSPPGWIAGDQETQYF TRBJ2-5 once TRBD2 TRBV18
TGCAGCGTTGCCCGTGGAGGCGCCCCTCAAGAGACCCAGTACTTC CSVARGGAPQETQYF TRBJ2-5 . . TRBV29-1
TGTGCCAGCAGCTCATCCCGGGGCTACACCTTC CASSSSRGYTF TRBJ1-2 . . TRBV28
TGTGCCAGCGGGGAGGGACCGTTGACTGAAGCTTTCTTT CASGEGPLTEAFF TRBJ1-1 . . TRBV6-1
TGTGCCAGCAGCTTCCTAGCGGGGGGTTACGATACGCAGTATTTT CASSFLAGGYDTQYF TRBJ2-3 . TRBD2 TRBV11-2